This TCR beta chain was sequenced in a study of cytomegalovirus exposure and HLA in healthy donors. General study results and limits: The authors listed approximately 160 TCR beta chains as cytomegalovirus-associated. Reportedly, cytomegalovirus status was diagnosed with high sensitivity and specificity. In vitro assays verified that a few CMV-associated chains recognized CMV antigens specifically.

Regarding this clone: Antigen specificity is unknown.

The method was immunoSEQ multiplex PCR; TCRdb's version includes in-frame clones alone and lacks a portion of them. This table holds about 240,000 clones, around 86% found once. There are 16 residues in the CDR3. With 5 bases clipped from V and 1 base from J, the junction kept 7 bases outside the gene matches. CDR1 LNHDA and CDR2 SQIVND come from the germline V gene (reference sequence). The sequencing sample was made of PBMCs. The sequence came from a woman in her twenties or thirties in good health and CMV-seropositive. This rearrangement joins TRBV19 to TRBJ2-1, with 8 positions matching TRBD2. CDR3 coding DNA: TGTGCCAGTAGTGGGTTTAGCGGGGATTCCTACAATGAGCAGTTCTTC. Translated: CASSGFSGDSYNEQFF.